Listed below are T cell receptor beta chains from one sample, sequenced in a study of shared clonotypes between healthy human individuals. Assay used: immunoSEQ multiplex PCR; TCRdb lists only in-frame clones, some missing. The table shows some 2,000,000 clones, with about 95% occurring only once. Sequences were obtained from naive CD8+ T cells sorted from blood. These receptors originate from a man between 18 and 29 years old in good health. Both conserved end residues are part of each CDR3. D genes are given only for firm matches. Clone size, where shown, is once, few, many, or a class for clones that have expanded.

clone_size j_call d_call v_call cdr3_aa cdr3_nt
- TRBJ2-7 - TRBV15 CATSWSSSYEQYF TGTGCCACCAGCTGGTCATCCTCCTACGAGCAGTACTTC
- TRBJ1-3 - TRBV11-2 CASSSPSTGRKGNTIYF TGTGCCAGCAGTTCACCCAGCACAGGCCGGAAGGGAAACACCATATATTTT
- TRBJ2-5 - TRBV6-6 CASSLGRQETQYF TGTGCCAGCAGTCTTGGACGGCAAGAGACCCAGTACTTC
- TRBJ1-1 - TRBV5-4 CASSLFQGRNTEAFF TGTGCCAGCAGCTTATTTCAGGGGCGGAACACTGAAGCTTTCTTT
- TRBJ2-1 TRBD2 TRBV13 CASRAGAYNEQFF TGTGCCAGCAGGGCGGGAGCTTACAATGAGCAGTTCTTC
- TRBJ2-3 - TRBV10-2 CAIGEEDTQYF TGCGCCATCGGCGAGGAAGATACGCAGTATTTT
- TRBJ1-3 - TRBV30 CAWAEKVATGNTIYF TGTGCCTGGGCCGAAAAGGTGGCCACTGGAAACACCATATATTTT
- TRBJ1-4 - TRBV27 CASTQALGGKLFF TGTGCCAGCACCCAAGCGCTCGGTGGAAAACTGTTTTTT
- TRBJ2-5 - TRBV19 CASSLSLYQETQYF TGTGCCAGTAGTCTGAGCCTATACCAAGAGACCCAGTACTTC
- TRBJ2-7 - TRBV11-2 CASSLGKSYEQYF TGTGCCAGCAGCTTAGGAAAGAGCTACGAGCAGTACTTC
- TRBJ2-7 - TRBV4-3 CASSQEWGLAEQSQQYF TGCGCCAGCAGCCAAGAATGGGGGCTAGCGGAACAGAGCCAGCAGTACTTC
- TRBJ2-1 TRBD2 TRBV4-1 CASSQVPSGGGVYNEQFF TGCGCCAGCAGCCAAGTCCCTAGCGGGGGAGGGGTCTACAATGAGCAGTTCTTC
- TRBJ2-3 - TRBV18 CASSPSLKQAPGPDTQYF TGTGCCAGCTCACCCAGTTTGAAGCAGGCCCCGGGCCCAGATACGCAGTATTTT
- TRBJ2-7 TRBD1 TRBV10-3 CAITRDSNYYEQYF TGTGCCATCACCAGGGACAGCAACTACTACGAGCAGTACTTC
- TRBJ2-7 TRBD2 TRBV7-8 CASSPRERGALYEQYF TGTGCCAGCAGCCCGAGGGAGCGGGGGGCCCTCTACGAGCAGTACTTC
- TRBJ2-5 TRBD2 TRBV7-9 CASSTGLAEETQYF TGTGCCAGCAGCACGGGACTAGCTGAAGAGACCCAGTACTTC
- TRBJ2-7 - TRBV5-1 CASSSGVGQVRKDYEQYF TGCGCCAGCAGCTCGGGGGTAGGACAGGTCCGAAAGGACTACGAGCAGTACTTC
once TRBJ2-7 TRBD2 TRBV15 CATSSLTSGSYEQYF TGTGCCACCAGCAGTTTGACTAGCGGCTCCTACGAGCAGTACTTC
- TRBJ1-4 TRBD1 TRBV10-3 CAISEGVGTGDEKLFF TGTGCCATCAGTGAGGGGGTCGGGACAGGGGATGAAAAACTGTTTTTT
- TRBJ1-5 TRBD1 TRBV27 CASSLFVPGGGNQPQHF TGTGCCAGCAGTTTATTCGTACCAGGGGGCGGCAATCAGCCCCAGCATTTT
- TRBJ1-2 - TRBV4-1 CASSQKDRAFDYGYTF TGCGCCAGCAGTCAAAAGGATAGGGCTTTCGACTATGGCTACACCTTC
- TRBJ2-3 - TRBV29-1 CSVVDLDSDTQYF TGCAGCGTTGTGGATTTAGATTCCGATACGCAGTATTTT
- TRBJ2-1 TRBD2 TRBV5-1 CASSLGLLNEQFF TGCGCCAGCAGCCTGGGACTATTAAATGAGCAGTTCTTC
once TRBJ2-5 TRBD1 TRBV27 CASRSDRGGETQYF TGTGCCAGCAGATCCGACAGGGGTGGAGAGACCCAGTACTTC
- TRBJ2-7 TRBD1 TRBV5-5 CASSYRGTEQYF TGTGCCAGCAGCTACAGGGGGACCGAGCAGTACTTC
- TRBJ2-3 - TRBV6-5 CASSYRRDTDTQYF TGTGCCAGCAGTTACCGCAGAGACACAGATACGCAGTATTTT
- TRBJ1-2 - TRBV9 CASSPRDTVYGYTF TGTGCCAGCAGCCCCCGGGACACCGTCTATGGCTACACCTTC
- TRBJ2-7 - TRBV7-9 CASSASPRLDEQYF TGTGCCAGCAGCGCCAGTCCCCGACTAGACGAGCAGTACTTC
- TRBJ2-1 TRBD2 TRBV29-1 CSVEGTSENSYNEQFF TGCAGCGTTGAAGGGACTAGCGAGAACTCCTACAATGAGCAGTTCTTC
- TRBJ1-4 - TRBV18 CASSPPDTREKLFF TGTGCCAGCTCACCTCCCGACACTAGGGAAAAACTGTTTTTT
once TRBJ2-1 - TRBV4-1 CASSQDPFGLSYNEQFF TGCGCCAGCAGCCAAGATCCGTTTGGCCTCTCCTACAATGAGCAGTTCTTC
- TRBJ1-1 - TRBV11-2 CASSLEAGTLYTEAFF TGTGCCAGCAGCTTAGAGGCCGGGACTCTTTACACTGAAGCTTTCTTT
- TRBJ2-7 TRBD2 TRBV7-2 CASSLLTSGEQYF TGTGCCAGCAGCCTCCTGACTAGCGGTGAGCAGTACTTC
- TRBJ2-3 - TRBV29-1 CSAPIEGGPPDTQYF TGCAGCGCTCCCATCGAGGGGGGCCCCCCAGATACGCAGTATTTT
- TRBJ1-2 - TRBV10-3 CAIRGQGVNYGYTF TGTGCCATCCGAGGGCAGGGTGTAAACTATGGCTACACCTTC
- TRBJ2-7 - TRBV30 CAWSALPGQGYEQYF TGTGCCTGGAGTGCCCTCCCGGGACAAGGCTACGAGCAGTACTTC
few TRBJ2-7 - TRBV30 CAGGSDSYEQYF TGTGCCGGGGGATCCGACTCCTACGAGCAGTACTTC
- TRBJ2-3 - TRBV6-6 CASSSDSVTDTQYF TGTGCCAGCAGTTCCGACAGTGTCACAGATACGCAGTATTTT
- TRBJ2-3 TRBD1 TRBV4-1 CASSQVTGARTDTQYF TGCGCCAGCAGCCAAGTGACAGGGGCCCGCACAGATACGCAGTATTTT
- TRBJ2-7 - TRBV13 CASSSLGEAGPYEQYF TGTGCCAGCAGCTCCCTCGGCGAGGCGGGGCCCTACGAGCAGTACTTC